This entry lists 27 T cell receptor beta chains sequenced from one sample in a study of T cell responses to AZD1222 COVID-19 vaccine. Some clones are missing from TCRdb's copy, which holds only in-frame ones; the method was immunoSEQ multiplex PCR. The table shows 150,000 to 180,000 clones, with around 85% occurring only once. The specimen was peripheral blood, collected on day 0 of MenACWY control vaccination. These receptors all stem from an adult in good health.

Comments on this clone: This CDR3 is also generated by other DNA sequences in the sample. The chain has TRBV5-1 and TRBJ1-4; no firm D call. The V end was cut by 0 bases, the J end by 0 bases, with 6 bases between. CDR3 size: 15 residues. Per the germline V gene, CDR1 is SGHRS and CDR2 is YFSETQ. CDR3 in DNA: TGCGCCAGCAGCTTGGTAGGGACAACTAATGAAAAACTGTTTTTT. This sequence encodes CASSLVGTTNEKLFF.

V gene TRBV30 combines with J gene TRBJ2-7; 10 bases are shared with TRBD1. The germline gives CDR1 GTSNPN, CDR2 SVGIG (reference sequence). The CDR3 has 16 amino acids. V dropped 5 bases and J dropped 0; count of bases not matched to a gene: 10. This CDR3 reads CAWSERTGGFSYEQYF. The CDR3 nucleotides are TGTGCCTGGTCCGAACGGACAGGGGGATTCTCCTACGAGCAGTACTTC.

This clone has ten or more counts. The rearrangement uses TRBV27 and TRBJ1-6; D remains unclear. The ends were cut back, 0 bases at V and 6 bases at J, with 12 bases in the middle. There are 16 residues in the CDR3. Per germline, CDR1 MNHEY and CDR2 SMNVEV (reference sequence). CDR3 nucleotide sequence: TGTGCCAGCAGTTTATCAGAAACCCTCCCTAATTCACCCCTCCACTTT. Translated: CASSLSETLPNSPLHF.

This chain joins TRBV18 and TRBJ1-2, with D tentatively TRBD1 (5 bases). V shed 6 bases and J shed 0 bases, with 20 bases lying between them. The germline V gene has CDR1 KGHSH and CDR2 LQKENI. There are 17 residues in the CDR3. The CDR3 loop reads CASSHNGAGRANYGYTF. The CDR3 DNA is TGTGCCAGCTCGCATAACGGGGCAGGCCGAGCTAACTATGGCTACACCTTC.

This clone was observed once. The rearrangement uses TRBV29-1 and TRBJ1-1; tentatively, D is TRBD1 (5 bases). The V end was cut by 7 bases, the J end by 5 bases, with 14 bases between. This CDR3 is built from 12 residues. Germline lookup yields CDR1 SQVTM and CDR2 ANQGSEA. DNA for the CDR3: TGCAGCGGGCAGTTTGGGACGACTGAAGCTTTCTTT. As protein: CSGQFGTTEAFF.

This chain connects TRBV6-2 or TRBV6-3 to TRBJ2-7; D could derive from TRBD1 or TRBD2 (6 bases each). Germline V gene sequence: CDR1 MNHEY, CDR2 SVGEGT. This CDR3 region has 11 residues. V lost 2 bases and J 12 bases, leaving 11 bases between the germline ends. The CDR3 sequence is CASSYPGAAYF. The CDR3 region has the DNA TGTGCCAGCAGTTACCCGGGGGCGGCGTACTTC.

The rearrangement links TRBV5-1 to TRBJ2-4, with D uncertain. The CDR3 runs to 13 residues. From germline, CDR1 is SGHRS and CDR2 YFSETQ. Trimming stripped 1 base from V and 8 bases from J, with 10 bases between. This CDR3 is CASSLNGWDIQYF. CDR3 sequence (DNA): TGCGCCAGCAGCTTGAACGGGTGGGACATTCAGTACTTC.

This clone was recorded many times. The CDR3 is CASSSGLAQYF. The CDR3, as DNA: TGTGCCAGCAGTTCGGGACTCGCGCAGTATTTT. The V gene is TRBV6-5, the J gene TRBJ2-3, with a weak D call TRBD2 (6 bases). V shed 4 bases and J shed 10 bases, with 9 bases lying between them. CDR1 and CDR2 from the germline V gene are MNHEY and SVGAGI. This CDR3 comprises 11 residues.

J is TRBJ1-1 and V is TRBV30; 7 bases are a match to TRBD1. V lost 3 bases to trimming and J lost 1 base; unmatched junction nucleotides: 5. The CDR3 is made up of 14 amino acids. Per the germline V gene, CDR1 is GTSNPN and CDR2 is SVGIG (reference sequence). The CDR3 coding sequence is TGTGCCTGGAGCATGGGACAGCCGAACACTGAAGCTTTCTTT. It translates to CAWSMGQPNTEAFF.

V usage is TRBV11-3 and J usage is TRBJ2-7; TRBD2 is a possible D gene (5 bases). The CDR3 length is 14 residues. From germline, CDR1 is SGHNT and CDR2 YENEEA. Trimming took 5 bases from V and 5 from J, leaving 16 bases between them. The CDR3 region has the DNA TGTGCCAGCAGCCCTAGGACGGGGTGGGACGAGCAGTACTTC. Encoded protein: CASSPRTGWDEQYF.

The chain recombines TRBV12-5 with TRBJ2-3, with D maybe TRBD2 (7 bases). Germline V lookup: CDR1 LGHNT, CDR2 FRNRAP. The CDR3 is 15 amino acids. V dropped 4 bases and J dropped 6 bases, with 17 bases sitting between them. CDR3 coding DNA: TGTGCTAGTGGTTCCTCGCGGGGAGGGGGGGATACGCAGTATTTT. Its translation: CASGSSRGGGDTQYF. The full variable domain, its missing parts supplied by reference TRBV12-5 and TRBJ2-3, is DARVTQTPRHKVTEMGQEVTMRCQPILGHNTVFWYRQTMMQGLELLAYFRNRAPLDDSGMPKDRFSAEMPDATLATLKIQPSEPRDSAVYFCASGSSRGGGDTQYFGPGTRLTVL.

The chain carries TRBV6-5 and TRBJ2-2; 7 nucleotides line up with TRBD1. Germline V gives CDR1 MNHEY, CDR2 SVGAGI. The CDR3 covers 16 residues. V lost 0 bases and J lost 4; bases outside the gene matches: 5. DNA of the CDR3: TGTGCCAGCAGTTACTCGGTGACAGGGAGCACCGGGGAGCTGTTTTTT. This sequence encodes CASSYSVTGSTGELFF.

The V gene is TRBV6-5, the J gene TRBJ1-5; TRBD1 might be the D (6 bases). The germline V gene has CDR1 MNHEY and CDR2 SVGAGI. V lost 6 bases and J 5 bases, leaving 17 bases between the germline ends. The CDR3 sequence is 15 residues long. The CDR3 spells CASSRTAPGYQPQHF. The CDR3 nucleotides are TGTGCCAGCAGCCGGACAGCCCCAGGGTATCAGCCCCAGCATTTT.

This clone has more than one count but fewer than ten. V is TRBV24-1 and J is TRBJ2-2; TRBD1 matches 11 bases. Trimming took 8 bases from V and 2 from J; bases not matched to a gene: 9. The length of the CDR3 is 17 residues. The germline gives CDR1 KGHDR, CDR2 SFDVKD. CDR3 sequence: CATKSDRGLSNTGELFF. CDR3 DNA sequence: TGTGCCACCAAGTCGGACAGGGGGCTCTCCAACACCGGGGAGCTGTTTTTT.

V usage is TRBV7-2 and J usage is TRBJ2-7; D possibly matches TRBD1 or TRBD2 (5 bases each). The CDR3 runs to 12 residues. The germline V gene encodes CDR1 SGHTA and CDR2 FQGNSA. V lost 11 bases and J 3 bases, leaving 14 bases between the germline ends. In DNA, the CDR3 is TGTGCCTCGAGGGGAAGGTTCTACGAGCAGTACTTC. Its translation: CASRGRFYEQYF.

The chain has TRBV6-6 and TRBJ1-2; D is undetermined. V lost 5 bases and J lost 0, with 25 bases in between. Germline V gene lookup returns CDR1 MNHNY and CDR2 SVGAGI (reference sequence). The CDR3 totals 19 residues. Here the CDR3 reads CASSPRGPEEIRANYGYTF. Written as DNA, the CDR3 is TGTGCCAGCAGTCCCCGAGGTCCCGAGGAGATTAGGGCTAACTATGGCTACACCTTC.

The chain employs TRBV6-5 and TRBJ1-6; no clear D. The germline CDR1 and CDR2 sequences are MNHEY and SVGAGI. The CDR3 consists of 14 residues. V lost 8 bases, J lost 8 bases, and 16 bases lay in between. CDR3 nucleotide sequence: TGTGCCAGCCGGCCGAGGACGGCGTATTCACCCCTCCACTTT. Amino acids: CASRPRTAYSPLHF.

The V gene is TRBV5-8, the J gene TRBJ1-5; D is uncertain. The CDR3 contains 14 residues. Trimming shortened V by 4 bases and J by 5 bases, and 13 bases separated the two germline ends. The germline CDR1 and CDR2 sequences are SGHTS and YDEGEE. CDR3 DNA sequence: TGTGCCAGCAGCCTTTTACAAAGACATCAGCCCCAGCATTTT. It yields the protein CASSLLQRHQPQHF.

This rearrangement joins TRBV5-6 to TRBJ1-5; TRBD1 matches at 7 bases. The length of the CDR3 is 13 residues. V trimming: 0 bases; J trimming: 6 bases; junction bases outside the gene matches: 0. CDR1 and CDR2 (germline): SGHDT, YYEEEE. The CDR3 bases are TGTGCCAGCAGCTTGGACAGGGGTCAGCCCCAGCATTTT. Translating gives CASSLDRGQPQHF.

J is TRBJ2-2 and V is TRBV28; 7 bases align to TRBD1. Germline V gene sequence: CDR1 MDHEN, CDR2 SYDVKM. Trimming at V came to 6 bases and at J to 6 bases, leaving 1 base not matched to a gene. The CDR3 is 12 residues long. CDR3 DNA: TGTGCCAGCAGGGGGACAGCCGGGGAGCTGTTTTTT. Residues: CASRGTAGELFF.

This chain links TRBV28 with TRBJ2-4; D may be TRBD2 (5 bases). CDR3 size: 13 residues. V was trimmed by 5 bases and J by 0 bases, leaving 5 bases between them. Germline V gene lookup returns CDR1 MDHEN and CDR2 SYDVKM. CDR3 region: CASSEGAKNIQYF. DNA for the CDR3: TGTGCCAGCAGTGAGGGAGCCAAAAACATTCAGTACTTC. Filled out from reference TRBV28 and TRBJ2-4, the complete variable domain reads DVKVTQSSRYLVKRTGEKVFLECVQDMDHENMFWYRQDPGLGLRLIYFSYDVKMKEKGDIPEGYSVSREKKERFSLILESASTNQTSMYLCASSEGAKNIQYFGAGTRLSVL.

The chain couples TRBV5-4 to TRBJ2-2, with 10 bases matching TRBD2. The CDR3 spans 15 residues. V gave up 4 bases and J gave up 5 bases; unmatched junction bases: 5. The germline gives CDR1 SGHNT, CDR2 YYREEE (reference sequence). The CDR3 here is CASSPGTSVTGELFF. The DNA of the CDR3 is TGTGCCAGCAGCCCCGGGACTAGCGTAACCGGGGAGCTGTTTTTT.

The genes are TRBV20-1 and TRBJ1-4; D call uncertain. V was shortened by 3 bases and J by 0 bases, with 8 bases between the two germline ends. The germline CDR1 and CDR2 sequences are DFQATT and SNEGSKA (reference sequence). The CDR3 covers 14 residues. The chain's CDR3 is CSASQPATNEKLFF. The CDR3 DNA reads as TGCAGTGCTAGTCAGCCTGCAACTAATGAAAAACTGTTTTTT.

This clone was detected ten times or more. V gene TRBV5-4 combines with J gene TRBJ2-3; tentative D call: TRBD1 (5 bases). Trimming stripped 4 bases from V and 2 bases from J, with 8 bases between. Germline V gene lookup returns CDR1 SGHNT and CDR2 YYREEE (reference sequence). The CDR3 loop spans 13 amino acids. The CDR3: CASSLGPTDTQYF. In nucleotides, the CDR3 is TGTGCCAGCAGCCTGGGGCCCACAGATACGCAGTATTTT. The whole variable domain, remainder taken from reference TRBV5-4 and TRBJ2-3, is ETGVTQSPTHLIKTRGQQVTLRCSSQSGHNTVSWYQQALGQGPQFIFQYYREEENGRGNFPPRFSGLQFPNYSSELNVNALELDDSALYLCASSLGPTDTQYFGPGTRLTVL.

The V gene is TRBV28, the J gene TRBJ1-1; tentatively, D is TRBD1 (5 bases). Germline V gene sequence: CDR1 MDHEN, CDR2 SYDVKM. The V end was cut by 7 bases, the J end by 5 bases, with 17 bases between. CDR3 length equals 14 residues. The CDR3 DNA reads TGTGCCAGCACCATGGGGGTGAGTCGAACTGAAGCTTTCTTT. It yields the protein CASTMGVSRTEAFF.

V and J are TRBV28 and TRBJ2-2; 8 bases are shared with TRBD2. The CDR3 sequence is 16 residues long. With V trimmed by 5 bases and J by 1 base, 6 bases remained unmatched. Germline CDR1 reads MDHEN; CDR2 reads SYDVKM. The CDR3 spells CASSMIAGMNTGELFF. The CDR3 DNA reads TGTGCCAGCAGTATGATAGCGGGGATGAACACCGGGGAGCTGTTTTTT.

The rearrangement uses TRBV5-4 and TRBJ2-3; 8 nucleotides line up with TRBD2. This CDR3 is 16 amino acids long. CDR1 is SGHNT and CDR2 is YYREEE in the germline V gene (reference sequence). With V trimmed by 1 base and J by 7 bases, 11 bases remained unmatched. The CDR3 loop reads CASSLNAGGLVNTQYF. Here the CDR3 DNA reads TGTGCCAGCAGCTTGAACGCGGGGGGACTGGTAAATACGCAGTATTTT.